This TCR beta chain was recovered during a study of T cells in Graves' hyperthyroidism and ophthalmopathy. Study-level background: Blood was drawn when the patient was first diagnosed and still untreated. Study-level points and caveats: Blood also held most thyroid clonotypes expanded beyond 0.001.

Diagnosis of hyperthyroidism was new in patients aged 18 to 65, and its duration was under 2 months. Exclusion followed for patients with uncontrolled infection, other autoimmune disease, pregnancy or lactation. Amplified TCR beta CDR3 regions derived from RNA transcripts. Initially, a first-round RT-PCR of the TCR CDR3 employed the HTBI primer set. TCRdb reanalysed the multiplex PCR reads using MiXCR and keeps one entry per CDR3 protein. This table holds 480,000 or so distinct CDR3 sequences, about an eighth found once. This clonotype was picked up many times. Antigen specificity is unknown. This CDR3 has 15 residues. Trimming stripped 1 base from V and 1 base from J, with 10 bases between. Germline CDR1 and CDR2: SGHTA and FQGTGA.

This rearrangement joins TRBV7-3 to TRBJ1-1; D remains unclear. The sequence came from a woman aged 18-29 years with Graves' hyperthyroidism. Material for sequencing was blood. The CDR3 nucleotides are TGTGCCAGCAGCTTAAGGGGAGTACAGAACACTGAAGCTTTCTTT. Its protein product is CASSLRGVQNTEAFF.